A selection of T cell receptor beta chains follows, all from one sample in a study of blood T cell repertoires in COVID-19. Method: immunoSEQ multiplex PCR; TCRdb's copy keeps in-frame clones and lacks some. Among about 180,000 clones listed, roughly 80% were seen once. The sample consisted of peripheral blood. The receptors were sampled from a human donor in a cohort sampled during active COVID-19. Each CDR3 is given with its conserved first and last residue. D genes are given only for firm matches. Size tells how often a clone was seen (once, few, many) or the class of an expanded clone, and some rows leave it out.

clone_size j_call v_call d_call cdr3_aa cdr3_nt
. TRBJ1-1 TRBV10-3 . CAISDLQGNTEAFF TGTGCCATCAGTGATCTTCAGGGGAACACTGAAGCTTTCTTT
. TRBJ1-3 TRBV28 . CASSPGGTSGNTIYF TGTGCCAGCAGTCCCGGGGGAACCTCTGGAAACACCATATATTTT
. TRBJ2-7 TRBV28 TRBD1 CASSPPGQGLYEQYF TGTGCCAGCAGTCCTCCGGGACAGGGATTGTACGAGCAGTACTTC
. TRBJ2-7 TRBV5-1 TRBD2 CASSLELASYEQYF TGCGCCAGCAGCTTGGAACTAGCGTCCTACGAGCAGTACTTC
. TRBJ2-7 TRBV6-2/TRBV6-3 TRBD2 CASSFGLAGRTYEQYF TGTGCCAGCAGTTTCGGACTAGCGGGAAGAACCTACGAGCAGTACTTC
. TRBJ1-3 TRBV10-3 TRBD1 CAIRRQGDGNTIYF TGTGCCATCAGGAGACAGGGGGATGGCAACACCATATATTTT
. TRBJ1-2 TRBV21-1 . CASSKARQVPLLNYGYTF TGTGCCAGCAGCAAAGCGCGACAGGTGCCCCTTCTTAACTATGGCTACACCTTC
once TRBJ2-5 TRBV4-1 TRBD2 CASSQGLAELQETQYF TGCGCCAGCAGCCAAGGGCTAGCGGAGCTCCAAGAGACCCAGTACTTC
. TRBJ2-3 TRBV5-4 TRBD1 CASSLRQGPADTQYF TGTGCCAGCAGCTTACGACAGGGGCCCGCAGATACGCAGTATTTT
. TRBJ1-3 TRBV19 . CASSISFSGNTIYF TGTGCCAGTAGTATCAGTTTCTCTGGAAACACCATATATTTT
. TRBJ2-7 TRBV9 . CASSVGSSSYEQYF TGTGCCAGCAGCGTAGGATCCAGCTCCTACGAGCAGTACTTC
. TRBJ2-3 TRBV18 . CASSPPGGLSTDTQYF TGTGCCAGCTCACCCCCGGGGGGCCTTAGCACAGATACGCAGTATTTT
. TRBJ1-2 TRBV18 TRBD1 CASSPGQGNGYTF TGTGCCAGCTCACCCGGACAGGGGAATGGCTACACCTTC
few TRBJ1-1 TRBV5-8 . CASSLLPGTEAFF TGTGCCAGCAGCTTGCTTCCGGGGACTGAAGCTTTCTTT
once TRBJ2-3 TRBV6-4 . CASSDRGLGTDTQYF TGTGCCAGCAGTGATCGGGGATTGGGCACAGATACGCAGTATTTT
. TRBJ2-3 TRBV9 TRBD2 CASSASGTNTDTQYF TGTGCCAGCAGCGCTTCCGGGACTAACACAGATACGCAGTATTTT
. TRBJ2-3 TRBV29-1 . CSVGLEGPDTQYF TGCAGCGTTGGGTTGGAGGGCCCAGATACGCAGTATTTT
few TRBJ1-2 TRBV6-5 TRBD1 CASSTPGQGAMGVTF TGTGCCAGCAGTACGCCGGGACAGGGGGCGATGGGTGTCACCTTC
. TRBJ1-6 TRBV28 TRBD1 CASSSGQGRSPLHF TGTGCCAGCAGTTCCGGACAGGGTCGTTCACCCCTCCACTTT
once TRBJ2-1 TRBV5-1 . CASTTSRLATYNEQFF TGCGCCAGCACCACGAGCCGGCTAGCGACCTACAATGAGCAGTTCTTC
few TRBJ1-3 TRBV5-6 . CASSLMRLGQNTIYF TGTGCCAGCAGCTTGATGAGGTTGGGGCAGAACACCATATATTTT
. TRBJ1-6 TRBV6-5 TRBD1 CASTLTGTNSPLHF TGTGCCAGCACCCTGACAGGGACCAATTCACCCCTCCACTTT
. TRBJ1-1 TRBV28 . CASSLYGTGTEAFF TGTGCCAGCAGTTTATACGGGACTGGGACTGAAGCTTTCTTT
. TRBJ2-7 TRBV29-1 TRBD1 CSVERNPCRDRAYEQYF TGCAGCGTTGAACGAAACCCCTGCCGGGACAGAGCCTACGAGCAGTACTTC
. TRBJ1-2 TRBV5-5 TRBD1 CASSTGGTGVGYTF TGTGCCAGCAGCACCGGCGGGACAGGGGTAGGCTACACCTTC
. TRBJ2-3 TRBV11-2 TRBD1 CASSSRDRGTLGTDTQYF TGTGCCAGCAGCTCCCGGGACAGGGGAACGTTGGGCACAGATACGCAGTATTTT
. TRBJ1-5 TRBV6-5 TRBD1 CASSYSDRANQPQHF TGTGCCAGCAGTTACTCCGACAGGGCCAATCAGCCCCAGCATTTT
. TRBJ2-1 TRBV6-2/TRBV6-3 TRBD2 CASSPGTSRDNEQFF TGTGCCAGCAGTCCCGGGACTAGCAGGGACAATGAGCAGTTCTTC
. TRBJ2-3 TRBV23-1 . CASSQSGRNLTDTQYF TGCGCCAGCAGTCAATCGGGCAGAAATCTCACAGATACGCAGTATTTT
. TRBJ1-5 TRBV5-6 TRBD1 CASSPRTGLSQPQHF TGTGCCAGCAGCCCCAGGACAGGGCTAAGTCAGCCCCAGCATTTT
. TRBJ2-1 TRBV6-5 TRBD1 CASGRDRTNNEQFF TGTGCCAGCGGTAGGGACAGGACCAACAATGAGCAGTTCTTC
. TRBJ1-2 TRBV14 TRBD1 CASSQANRGYGYTF TGTGCCAGCAGCCAGGCGAACAGGGGCTATGGCTACACCTTC
. TRBJ1-1 TRBV4-3 . CASSQAFLGGTEAFF TGCGCCAGCAGCCAAGCATTTTTAGGGGGCACTGAAGCTTTCTTT
. TRBJ2-7 TRBV27 TRBD2 CASSPPLTSGTYEQYF TGTGCCAGCAGTCCCCCCCTTACTAGCGGTACCTACGAGCAGTACTTC